This TCR beta chain comes out of a study of blood T cell repertoires in COVID-19. Overall study context: The samples span acute and convalescent COVID-19 from the United States, Italy and Spain. In each case, the material was cDNA or gDNA derived from T cells, B-cell-depleted T cells, or PBMCs.

V was clipped by 6 bases and J by 6 bases, with 6 bases between them. This CDR3 has 11 amino acids. Germline V CDR1 and CDR2: KGHDR, SFDVKD. In this sample, this clone turned up a few times. Original processing methods: From reference gene primer amplification, estimates of nucleated cell counts were derived. Method: immunoSEQ multiplex PCR; TCRdb's copy keeps in-frame clones and lacks some. V and J calls and clone size are given by that table; D and trimming were obtained from the DNA. The repertoire holds roughly 300,000 clones, with approximately 88% as singletons. This TCR was sampled from a man younger than 30 who had recovered from COVID-19. This chain links TRBV24-1 with TRBJ2-3; D is perhaps TRBD2 (5 bases). Specimen: peripheral blood. CDR3 DNA: TGTGCCACCAGTCAGCGGGATACGCAGTATTTT. Amino acids: CATSQRDTQYF.